A single sample gave rise to the 8 T cell receptor beta chains below, sequenced in a study of T-cell reconstitution after alpha-beta-depleted transplantation in children. Unique molecular identifiers tagged the TCRbeta library. TCRdb ran MiXCR on the PCR reads and lists one entry per CDR3 protein. Seen here are approximately 240,000 distinct CDR3 sequences, approximately 9.9% observed once, and the top ten hold around 5.1%. The sequencing used PBMCs from the stem cell graft donor, collected from the stem cell graft. Source of these receptors: a human donor who donated a stem cell graft to a child with SCID.

This clonotype came up many times. The chain uses TRBV18 and TRBJ2-2; D gene uncertain. V lost 1 base to trimming and J lost 0 bases, with 12 bases between them. This CDR3 contains 17 residues. Germline values: CDR1 KGHSH, CDR2 LQKENI. CDR3 loop: CASSPLLRAPNTGELFF. Here the CDR3 DNA reads TGTGCCAGCTCACCACTGCTACGGGCCCCGAACACCGGGGAGCTGTTTTTT.

This clonotype was counted ten times or more. J is TRBJ2-5 and V is TRBV12-3 or TRBV12-4, with D maybe TRBD2 (6 bases). V was trimmed by 3 bases and J by 4 bases, leaving 9 bases between them. The CDR3 consists of 13 residues. This CDR3 reads CASSLRGGETQYF. CDR3 in DNA: TGTGCCAGCAGTTTGAGGGGAGGAGAGACCCAGTACTTC.

This clonotype came up many times. This chain joins TRBV4-1 and TRBJ1-1; D not certain. The V end lost 1 base, the J end lost 0 bases, and 9 bases lay between the germline ends. This CDR3 is built from 15 residues. Germline V gene lookup returns CDR1 MGHRA and CDR2 YSYEKL. The CDR3 DNA is TGCGCCAGCAGCCAAGCTGCGTTTATGAACACTGAAGCTTTCTTT. Amino acid sequence: CASSQAAFMNTEAFF.

At least ten counts were recorded for this clonotype. The chain combines TRBV18 with TRBJ1-3; D is possibly TRBD1 (5 bases). The germline gives CDR1 KGHSH, CDR2 LQKENI. The CDR3 covers 16 residues. V gave up 2 bases and J gave up 2 bases, with 13 bases separating them. The CDR3 sequence is CASSPIRSGAGNTIYF. In DNA form, the CDR3 reads TGTGCCAGCTCACCAATTCGCTCGGGGGCTGGAAACACCATATATTTT.

Regarding this clonotype: It may be a read error: a sequence one base away is much more abundant. V gene TRBV3-1 combines with J gene TRBJ2-5; D unresolved. CDR3 size: 13 residues. CDR1 LGHDT and CDR2 YNNKEL come from the germline V gene (reference sequence). V lost 3 bases to trimming and J lost 1 base, with 6 bases between them. DNA for the CDR3: TGTGCCAGCAGCCAGCACTTCCAAGAGACCCAGTACTTC. Translating it yields CASSQHFQETQYF.

This clonotype was recorded at least ten times. The J gene is TRBJ2-7, the V gene TRBV7-2, with no clear D. Germline-derived CDR1 and CDR2 are SGHTA and FQGNSA. The CDR3 runs 14 residues. Trimming removed 0 bases at V and 2 bases at J, with 8 bases between. The CDR3 DNA follows: TGTGCCAGCAGCTTAGCGGGCGGTGCCTACGAGCAGTACTTC. Translation: CASSLAGGAYEQYF.

There are a few counts of this clonotype. This may be a read error, as it is one base from a much larger clone. The rearrangement joins TRBV10-3 to TRBJ2-3; a possible D gene is TRBD2 (6 bases). The ends were cut back, 4 bases at V and 1 base at J, with 15 bases in the middle. Germline CDR1 ENHRY, CDR2 SYGVKD. This CDR3 is 16 amino acids long. CDR3 region: CAISGPPGARTDTQYF. The DNA for the CDR3 is TGTGCCATCAGTGGCCCCCCGGGAGCGCGCACAGATACGCAGTATTTT.

Many counts were recorded for this clonotype. The V call is TRBV5-1, the J call TRBJ2-1, with D perhaps matching TRBD2 (7 bases). In germline, CDR1 is SGHRS, CDR2 YFSETQ. V shed 4 bases and J shed 10 bases, with 21 bases lying between them. This CDR3 has 15 residues. The DNA for the CDR3 is TGCGCCAGCAGCAGTGACGGGGGGCTAAATCGAGAGCAGTTCTTC. This gives the protein CASSSDGGLNREQFF.